In its sample, the clone carrying this T cell receptor (beta chain) was seen once. The authors' processing: Nucleated cell number was recorded as an estimate derived from reference gene primer amplification. Measured with immunoSEQ multiplex PCR; TCRdb has only the in-frame clones, and not every one. V and J calls and clone size are copied from that table; D and trimming were computed from the DNA. The sample shows under 300,000 clones, more than 75% of them seen only once. The data were taken from a study of blood T cell repertoires in COVID-19. Study at large: Samples of COVID-19 (acute and convalescent) were obtained from the United States, Italy and Spain.

The CDR3 length is 16 residues. J gave up 1 base and V 0 bases, and 3 bases lay outside the gene matches. Germline V CDR1 and CDR2: SGHKS, YYEKEE (reference sequence). Cohort assignment relied on participant-reported clinical history. The study counted Cohort 3 donors as recovered given two negative PCRs, clearance, or symptom resolution. The sample consisted of PBMCs or T cells enriched from blood (not recorded which). This receptor was identified in a man aged 18 to 30 who had recovered from COVID-19. The chain links TRBV5-5 to TRBJ2-1; 8 bases agree with TRBD1. The DNA of the CDR3 is TGTGCCAGCAGCTTGGTAGGGACAGGATCCTACAATGAGCAGTTCTTC. Amino acid sequence: CASSLVGTGSYNEQFF.